This T cell receptor (beta chain) is drawn from a study of long-term antiretroviral therapy in people with HIV. Runs used v3.0 of the immunoSEQ assay and were done at survey level. Only in-frame clones appear in the TCRdb table, and some are missing; sequencing was by immunoSEQ multiplex PCR. This sample yields 20,000 to 25,000 clones, of which around 82% are seen a single time; over 6.5% belongs to the top ten. The CDR3 is made up of 14 amino acids. The V and J ends lost 2 bases and 8 bases respectively, with 13 bases between them. The germline CDR1 and CDR2 sequences are SGHTA and FQGNSA. This TCR was recovered from a man aged 50 or older with HIV. This chain joins TRBV7-2 and TRBJ1-5; TRBD1 might be the D (5 bases). This specimen consisted of unsorted PBMCs, obtained at the start of antiretroviral therapy. Written as DNA, the CDR3 is TGTGCCAGCAGCTTAACCAGGGTCAACGAGCCCCAGCATTTT. Its translation is CASSLTRVNEPQHF.